The 29 T cell receptor beta chains listed next were all sequenced from one sample in a study of chemoradiotherapy in HPV16-positive cancers. Profiling relied on immunoSEQ multiplex PCR, and the TCRdb table lists in-frame clones only, not all of them. The repertoire holds 7,000 to 7,500 clones, with around 82% as singletons. The sample was tumor tissue, taken from a patient who underwent chemoradiotherapy. Receptors originate from a human donor with HPV-associated anogenital cancer.

The chain couples TRBV7-9 to TRBJ1-3; D gene ambiguous. Germline V lookup: CDR1 SEHNR, CDR2 FQNEAQ (reference sequence). The CDR3 is 14 residues long. V lost 0 bases and J 4 bases, leaving 7 bases between the germline ends. CDR3 loop: CASSLALRGNTIYF. Here the CDR3 DNA reads TGTGCCAGCAGCTTAGCGCTAAGGGGAAACACCATATATTTT.

The V call is TRBV27, the J call TRBJ2-7, with 7 bases lining up with TRBD2. The CDR3 contains 13 residues. V gave up 5 bases and J gave up 7 bases; unmatched junction bases: 8. The germline CDR1 and CDR2 sequences are MNHEY and SMNVEV (reference sequence). The DNA for the CDR3 is TGTGCCAGCAGTCCAGCAGCGGGGCGGGAGCAGTACTTC. It is translated as CASSPAAGREQYF.

This chain uses TRBV4-1 with TRBJ2-7; TRBD2 matches 14 bases. The CDR3 is made up of 18 amino acids. Trimming cost V 4 bases and J 2 bases; bases outside gene matches: 10. Germline CDR1 and CDR2: MGHRA and YSYEKL. The CDR3 sequence: CASSPGLAGGTRTYEQYF. The CDR3 nucleotides are TGCGCCAGCAGCCCCGGACTAGCGGGGGGAACGAGGACCTACGAGCAGTACTTC.

The chain employs TRBV18 and TRBJ1-2, with D perhaps TRBD1 (5 bases). This CDR3 region has 12 residues. CDR1 and CDR2 from the germline V gene are KGHSH and LQKENI. V lost 4 bases and J 8 bases, leaving 11 bases between the germline ends. This CDR3 is CASSQGRNGYTF. DNA of the CDR3: TGTGCCAGCTCACAGGGACGGAACGGCTACACCTTC.

The rearrangement joins TRBV19 to TRBJ1-4, with D perhaps matching TRBD1 (6 bases). CDR1 and CDR2 from the germline V gene are LNHDA and SQIVND (reference sequence). V was trimmed by 4 bases and J by 1 base, leaving 13 bases between them. This CDR3 has 16 residues. DNA for the CDR3: TGTGCCAGTAGTACGGGACAAGGAGGAACTAATGAAAAACTGTTTTTT. Residues: CASSTGQGGTNEKLFF.

The CDR3 reads CASSYRVNTEAFF. The CDR3 DNA follows: TGTGCCAGCAGTTACAGGGTGAACACTGAAGCTTTCTTT. This chain connects TRBV2 to TRBJ1-1; D perhaps matches TRBD1 (6 bases). The germline V and J ends were trimmed by 5 bases and 0 bases, with 7 bases remaining between them. The germline gives CDR1 SNHLY, CDR2 FYNNEI. CDR3 size: 13 residues.

The rearrangement uses TRBV5-1 and TRBJ2-5, with TRBD1 matching 7 bases. The CDR3 spans 14 residues. Germline loops: CDR1 SGHRS, CDR2 YFSETQ. V was pared by 6 bases and J by 4 bases, with 9 bases of the junction left unmatched. The CDR3 loop reads CASKDPGGSETQYF. Written as DNA, the CDR3 is TGCGCCAGCAAAGACCCAGGGGGTTCAGAGACCCAGTACTTC.

This chain uses TRBV4-1 with TRBJ2-5; D perhaps matches TRBD1 (6 bases). Per the germline V gene, CDR1 is MGHRA and CDR2 is YSYEKL. V lost 5 bases and J 7 bases, leaving 17 bases between the germline ends. The CDR3 is 14 amino acids. CDR3 amino acids: CASSSGQSQGTQYF. The CDR3 nucleotides read TGCGCCAGCAGCTCAGGACAGTCCCAGGGGACCCAGTACTTC.

This clone was seen once. This chain joins TRBV28 and TRBJ1-5; D remains unclear. This CDR3 region has 15 residues. Germline CDR1 and CDR2: MDHEN and SYDVKM. The ends were cut back, 10 bases at V and 0 bases at J, with 16 bases in the middle. This chain's CDR3 is CATKAGLYSNQPQHF. CDR3 DNA sequence: TGTGCCACCAAAGCAGGACTTTATAGCAATCAGCCCCAGCATTTT.

The chain uses TRBV27 and TRBJ1-3, with D possibly TRBD1 on 5 matching bases. The CDR3 extends over 14 amino acids. With 6 bases removed from V and 4 bases from J, the gap between germline ends came to 13 bases. Looked up from germline, CDR1 is MNHEY and CDR2 is SMNVEV (reference sequence). The CDR3 DNA reads as TGTGCCAGCAGCTCCGACAGAGCCGGAAACACCATATATTTT. It encodes CASSSDRAGNTIYF.

The chain recombines TRBV19 with TRBJ2-7; D is possibly TRBD2 (5 bases). In germline, CDR1 is LNHDA, CDR2 SQIVND (reference sequence). The CDR3 covers 11 residues. The V and J ends lost 8 bases and 0 bases respectively, with 5 bases between them. The CDR3 loop reads CASGSSYEQYF. CDR3 nucleotide sequence: TGTGCCAGTGGGAGCTCCTACGAGCAGTACTTC.

The chain couples TRBV6-1 to TRBJ1-2, with 9 bases identical to TRBD1. The CDR3 has 15 amino acids. The ends lost 5 bases at V and 4 bases at J; junction bases unmatched: 8. CDR1 is MNHNS, CDR2 SASEGT, per germline. The CDR3: CASSRRGTGIYGYTF. The CDR3 DNA is TGTGCCAGCAGTCGAAGGGGGACAGGGATCTATGGCTACACCTTC.

V gene TRBV2 combines with J gene TRBJ2-2; maybe TRBD1 (5 bases). Germline CDR1 reads SNHLY; CDR2 reads FYNNEI. The CDR3 spans 13 residues. Trimming removed 4 bases at V and 4 bases at J, with 7 bases between. The chain's CDR3 is CASSVTGTGELFF. The CDR3 DNA sequence: TGTGCCAGCAGTGTTACAGGCACCGGGGAGCTGTTTTTT.

The chain carries TRBV28 and TRBJ2-3; D is unclear. From germline, CDR1 is MDHEN and CDR2 SYDVKM. This CDR3 is built from 14 residues. V lost 5 bases and J 6 bases, leaving 15 bases between the germline ends. As DNA, the CDR3 is TGTGCCAGCAGTGGTATAGGATTTTGGGATACGCAGTATTTT. Protein: CASSGIGFWDTQYF.

V gene TRBV7-3 combines with J gene TRBJ1-1; D might be TRBD1 (5 bases). CDR1 is SGHTA and CDR2 is FQGTGA in the germline V gene. The CDR3 runs 13 residues. The V and J ends lost 8 bases and 0 bases respectively, with 10 bases between them. The CDR3 loop reads CASGADMNTEAFF. The CDR3 DNA sequence: TGTGCCAGCGGGGCAGACATGAACACTGAAGCTTTCTTT.

CDR3 in amino acids: CASRQDGPYNEQFF. In DNA form, the CDR3 reads TGTGCCAGCCGACAGGACGGACCATACAATGAGCAGTTCTTC. The chain employs TRBV5-4 and TRBJ2-1; D possibly corresponds to TRBD1 (6 bases). Trimming left V 7 bases short and J 4 bases short, with 15 bases between. The V gene's germline CDR1 is SGHNT and CDR2 YYREEE (reference sequence). The CDR3 is 14 residues long. The whole variable domain, remainder taken from reference TRBV5-4 and TRBJ2-1, is ETGVTQSPTHLIKTRGQQVTLRCSSQSGHNTVSWYQQALGQGPQFIFQYYREEENGRGNFPPRFSGLQFPNYSSELNVNALELDDSALYLCASRQDGPYNEQFFGPGTRLTVL.

This chain links TRBV4-1 with TRBJ1-1, with 10 bases matching TRBD1. J gave up 7 bases and V 0 bases, and 2 bases lay outside the gene matches. CDR3 length: 14 residues. Germline V gene data show CDR1 as MGHRA and CDR2 as YSYEKL. Here the CDR3 reads CASSQDDRGREAFF. CDR3 nucleotides: TGCGCCAGCAGCCAAGATGACAGGGGGCGTGAAGCTTTCTTT.

This rearrangement joins TRBV4-2 to TRBJ2-3, with TRBD2 matching over 12 bases. Losses at the gene ends were 4 bases for V and 6 bases for J; bases not matched to a gene: 11. The CDR3 is made up of 17 amino acids. Per germline, CDR1 LGHNA and CDR2 YNFKEQ. The CDR3 region is CASSLTPSGGAGDTQYF. The CDR3 nucleotides are TGTGCCAGCAGCCTGACCCCTAGCGGGGGGGCCGGGGATACGCAGTATTTT.

V is TRBV4-3 and J is TRBJ2-2; weak D call: TRBD1 (6 bases). Germline V gives CDR1 LGHNA, CDR2 YSLEER. Trimming took 4 bases from V and 3 from J, leaving 6 bases between them. There are 13 residues in the CDR3. Written as DNA, the CDR3 is TGCGCCAGCAGCCCAGGGGACACCGGGGAGCTGTTTTTT. It yields the protein CASSPGDTGELFF.

This clone was seen only a few times. The chain combines TRBV5-1 with TRBJ2-2; 7 bases fit TRBD2. Germline-derived CDR1 and CDR2 are SGHRS and YFSETQ. Trimming removed 0 bases from V and 7 bases from J; junction bases left unmatched: 9. The length of the CDR3 is 16 residues. The CDR3 sequence: CASSLGASGEGGELFF. Here the CDR3 DNA reads TGCGCCAGCAGCTTGGGAGCTAGCGGTGAGGGCGGGGAGCTGTTTTTT.

This clone was seen once. The chain uses TRBV19 and TRBJ1-3; D gene uncertain. Trimming took 0 bases from V and 2 from J, leaving 14 bases between them. CDR3 length equals 17 residues. Per the germline V gene, CDR1 is LNHDA and CDR2 is SQIVND (reference sequence). The CDR3 DNA is TGTGCCAGTAGTATAGATCTCGAGGGAACTGCTGGAAACACCATATATTTT. This gives the protein CASSIDLEGTAGNTIYF.

The rearrangement uses TRBV28 and TRBJ2-1, with a tentative D call TRBD2 (5 bases). There are 15 residues in the CDR3. V was pared by 2 bases and J by 10 bases, with 18 bases between. In germline, CDR1 is MDHEN, CDR2 SYDVKM. CDR3 protein: CASSLGHRGIGEQFF. The CDR3, as DNA: TGTGCCAGCAGTTTAGGGCACCGGGGTATAGGGGAGCAGTTCTTC.

The V call is TRBV5-1, the J call TRBJ1-1, with D hard to call. The CDR3 length is 14 residues. Trimming stripped 3 bases from V and 3 bases from J, with 12 bases between. Germline values: CDR1 SGHRS, CDR2 YFSETQ. The CDR3 is CASSYSSGDTEAFF. The CDR3 DNA is TGCGCCAGCAGCTACTCCTCTGGGGACACTGAAGCTTTCTTT.

J is TRBJ1-5 and V is TRBV30, with a possible D match to TRBD1 (5 bases). The CDR3 has 12 residues. V lost 3 bases and J 6 bases, leaving 9 bases between the germline ends. From germline, CDR1 is GTSNPN and CDR2 SVGIG (reference sequence). CDR3 protein: CAWSAQGQPQHF. CDR3 bases: TGTGCCTGGAGCGCTCAGGGTCAGCCCCAGCATTTT.

V and J are TRBV5-6 and TRBJ2-7; TRBD2 aligns across 7 bases. CDR3 length equals 13 residues. V trimming: 3 bases; J trimming: 9 bases; junction bases outside the gene matches: 9. Germline lookup yields CDR1 SGHDT and CDR2 YYEEEE. The CDR3 protein is CASSSERGGRQYF. The CDR3 bases are TGTGCCAGCAGCTCAGAGCGGGGTGGTAGGCAGTACTTC.

Only one count was recorded for this clone. This chain uses TRBV30 with TRBJ2-5; the D gene is possibly TRBD2 (6 bases). Germline V gene sequence: CDR1 GTSNPN, CDR2 SVGIG (reference sequence). Trimming shortened V by 4 bases and J by 4 bases, and 10 bases separated the two germline ends. The CDR3 covers 12 residues. The DNA of the CDR3 is TGTGCCTGGAAGAGGGACTCAGAGACCCAGTACTTC. This translates into CAWKRDSETQYF.

This clone came up once. The rearrangement links TRBV10-3 to TRBJ1-1, with TRBD1 as a possible D gene (5 bases). CDR3 length equals 13 residues. Trimming removed 3 bases at V and 6 bases at J, with 11 bases between. The germline gives CDR1 ENHRY, CDR2 SYGVKD. CDR3: CAISDGQGAEAFF. CDR3 DNA sequence: TGTGCCATCAGTGACGGCCAGGGAGCTGAAGCTTTCTTT.

The chain combines TRBV30 with TRBJ1-3, with D uncertain. In germline, CDR1 is GTSNPN, CDR2 SVGIG (reference sequence). V was trimmed by 5 bases and J by 7 bases, leaving 12 bases between them. The CDR3 contains 12 residues. CDR3: CAWGRIGNTIYF. The CDR3 coding sequence is TGTGCCTGGGGCCGAATAGGGAACACCATATATTTT.

The genes are TRBV5-4 and TRBJ2-4; 7 bases line up with TRBD1. Germline V gene sequence: CDR1 SGHNT, CDR2 YYREEE (reference sequence). V gave up 0 bases and J gave up 6 bases; unmatched junction bases: 3. This CDR3 is 14 amino acids long. CDR3 protein: CASSLAGGGNIQYF. In DNA form, the CDR3 reads TGTGCCAGCAGCTTGGCAGGGGGTGGAAACATTCAGTACTTC.